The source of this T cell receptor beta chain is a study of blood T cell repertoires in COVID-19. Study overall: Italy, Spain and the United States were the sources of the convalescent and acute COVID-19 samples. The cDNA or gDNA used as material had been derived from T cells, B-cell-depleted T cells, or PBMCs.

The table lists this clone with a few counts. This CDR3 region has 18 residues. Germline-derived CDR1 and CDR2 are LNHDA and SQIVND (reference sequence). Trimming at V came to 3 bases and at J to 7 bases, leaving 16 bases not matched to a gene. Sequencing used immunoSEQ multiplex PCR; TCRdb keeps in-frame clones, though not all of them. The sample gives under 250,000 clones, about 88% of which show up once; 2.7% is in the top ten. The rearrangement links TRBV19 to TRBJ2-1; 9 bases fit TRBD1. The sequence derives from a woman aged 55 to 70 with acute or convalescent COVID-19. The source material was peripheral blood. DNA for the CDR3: TGTGCCAGTAGTATGGGCGGGGACAGGGCCCTTCCCCGGAATGAGCAGTTCTTC. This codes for CASSMGGDRALPRNEQFF.